These 17 T cell receptor beta chains originate from one sample sequenced in a study of human T cells and chemical hapten exposure. TCRdb re-analysed the RACE reads in MiXCR, keeping a single row per CDR3 protein. This sample has roughly 75,000 distinct CDR3 sequences; around 9.4% occur once, and the top ten carry around 1.7%. Time point: healthy volunteer bleed at 6 weeks. It was from unfractionated whole blood that total RNA was extracted. The specimen was whole blood. These receptor sequences come from a female donor in good health. Some clones in this sample may be carry-over from other donors' samples.

Concerning this clonotype itself: Being one base from a much bigger clone, this may be a read error. This chain joins TRBV7-6 and TRBJ2-6, with D possibly TRBD1 on 5 matching bases. The CDR3 contains 16 residues. Germline CDR1 is SGHVS and CDR2 is FNYEAQ. The CDR3 nucleotides are TGTGCCAGCAGCTTGGACACCTACTCTGGGGCCAACGTCCCGACTTTC. Translating it yields CASSLDTYSGANVPTF.

The table lists this clonotype with many counts. The CDR3 spells CASSYPVEYF. The CDR3 DNA is TGTGCCAGCAGTTACCCGGTCGAGTACTTC. The V call is TRBV6-2 or TRBV6-3, the J call TRBJ2-7; D is ambiguous. The CDR3 consists of 10 residues. Germline V gives CDR1 MNHEY, CDR2 SVGEGT. Trimming shortened V by 2 bases and J by 11 bases, and 7 bases separated the two germline ends.

This clonotype was seen many times. The chain recombines TRBV5-1 with TRBJ1-5, with D unclear. The CDR3 covers 13 residues. Between the trimmed V and J ends, which lost 7 bases and 3 bases, there was a span of 11 bases. Germline CDR1 SGHRS, CDR2 YFSETQ. The CDR3 protein is CASAAGPNQPQHF. DNA for the CDR3: TGCGCCAGCGCCGCAGGCCCCAATCAGCCCCAGCATTTT.

This clonotype has at least ten counts. The chain is built from TRBV6-2 or TRBV6-3 and TRBJ1-1; 7 bases map to TRBD1. This CDR3 comprises 17 residues. Per germline, CDR1 MNHEY and CDR2 SVGEGT. The V segment lost 7 bases and the J segment 5 bases; nucleotides outside the gene matches: 19. This chain's CDR3 is CASKDTGQGGGLTEAFF. DNA for the CDR3: TGTGCCAGCAAAGATACCGGGCAAGGGGGCGGTTTAACTGAAGCTTTCTTT.

This clonotype was detected many times. This CDR3 is CASSFLQGNQPQHF. Here the CDR3 DNA reads TGTGCCAGCAGTTTTTTACAGGGAAATCAGCCCCAGCATTTT. The V gene is TRBV12-3 or TRBV12-4, the J gene TRBJ1-5; maybe TRBD1 (6 bases). The CDR3 is 14 residues long. The V end was cut by 3 bases, the J end by 4 bases, with 10 bases between.

In its sample, this clonotype was seen many times. The chain links TRBV6-1 to TRBJ2-7; D is ambiguous. Trimming shortened V by 0 bases and J by 4 bases, and 4 bases separated the two germline ends. This CDR3 region has 12 residues. From germline, CDR1 is MNHNS and CDR2 SASEGT. This CDR3 is CASSEAGYEQYF. In nucleotides, the CDR3 is TGTGCCAGCAGTGAAGCAGGGTACGAGCAGTACTTC.

On this clonotype itself: Possible read error: a much larger clone is one base away. The chain combines TRBV29-1 with TRBJ2-3; D possibly uses TRBD1 or TRBD2 (6 bases each). V lost 7 bases and J 4 bases, leaving 24 bases between the germline ends. The germline V gene encodes CDR1 SQVTM and CDR2 ANQGSEA. This CDR3 region has 16 residues. CDR3 bases: TGCAGCGGACGAGTCCGGGGGCAGATTTCCGCAGATACGCAGTATTTT. Translation gives CSGRVRGQISADTQYF.

In its sample, this clonotype was seen many times. V and J are TRBV6-5 and TRBJ1-5; D is possibly TRBD1 (6 bases). The ends were cut back, 6 bases at V and 2 bases at J, with 14 bases in the middle. The CDR3 contains 15 residues. Germline CDR1 is MNHEY and CDR2 is SVGAGI. CDR3 coding DNA: TGTGCCAGCAGAAAAGGGGGGTTTGGCAATCAGCCCCAGCATTTT. Residues: CASRKGGFGNQPQHF.

Only a few counts were recorded for this clonotype. The chain carries TRBV28 and TRBJ2-1, with D perhaps given as TRBD1 or TRBD2 (7 bases each). The CDR3 runs 15 residues. Germline V CDR1 and CDR2: MDHEN, SYDVKM. The V and J ends lost 7 bases and 2 bases respectively, with 15 bases between them. CDR3 amino acids: CASITGEGPYNEQFF. DNA of the CDR3: TGTGCCAGCATCACAGGGGAGGGTCCCTACAATGAGCAGTTCTTC.

This clonotype appeared a few times. This chain uses TRBV10-3 with TRBJ1-2; 7 nucleotides agree with TRBD1. The germline V gene has CDR1 ENHRY and CDR2 SYGVKD. Trimming at V came to 4 bases and at J to 3 bases, leaving 2 bases not matched to a gene. This CDR3 has 13 residues. This CDR3 is CAISGQGDYGYTF. The CDR3, as DNA: TGTGCCATCAGTGGACAGGGAGACTATGGCTACACCTTC.

V usage is TRBV7-2 and J usage is TRBJ1-1; no clear D. The germline gives CDR1 SGHTA, CDR2 FQGNSA. V was trimmed by 5 bases and J by 10 bases, leaving 17 bases between them. The CDR3 is 13 residues long. CDR3 region: CASSPGVVSSAFF. The CDR3 DNA is TGTGCCAGCAGCCCCGGGGTCGTATCGTCAGCTTTCTTT. The whole variable domain, filled in from reference TRBV7-2 and TRBJ1-1, reads GAGVSQSPSNKVTEKGKDVELRCDPISGHTALYWYRQSLGQGLEFLIYFQGNSAPDKSGLPSDRFSAERTGGSVSTLTIQRTQQEDSAVYLCASSPGVVSSAFFGQGTRLTVV.

This clonotype was found a few times. V is TRBV7-6 and J is TRBJ1-4; a weak D match, TRBD1 (6 bases). The germline CDR1 and CDR2 sequences are SGHVS and FNYEAQ. With 4 bases removed from V and 6 bases from J, the gap between germline ends came to 18 bases. The CDR3 runs to 16 residues. The CDR3 loop reads CASSSAGAEGDEKLFF. In DNA form, the CDR3 reads TGTGCCAGCAGCTCGGCGGGGGCAGAAGGGGATGAAAAACTGTTTTTT.

The chain recombines TRBV7-8 with TRBJ1-1, with D uncertain. CDR3 length equals 17 residues. Germline V gene lookup returns CDR1 SGHVS and CDR2 FQNEAQ. Trimming left V 2 bases short and J 1 base short, with 17 bases between. CDR3 amino acids: CASSLSHSAARNTEAFF. In nucleotides, the CDR3 is TGTGCCAGCAGCTTATCCCACAGCGCAGCCCGGAACACTGAAGCTTTCTTT.

The V gene is TRBV28, the J gene TRBJ2-7; D is perhaps TRBD1 (8 bases). CDR3 size: 14 residues. V was trimmed by 7 bases and J by 4 bases, leaving 17 bases between them. The germline gives CDR1 MDHEN, CDR2 SYDVKM. The CDR3 nucleotides are TGTGCCAGCATGGGGGGGACAGGAATTTACGAGCAGTACTTC. Translating it yields CASMGGTGIYEQYF.

The rearrangement uses TRBV7-9 and TRBJ2-3; possibly TRBD2 for D (5 bases). Germline-derived CDR1 and CDR2 are SEHNR and FQNEAQ (reference sequence). This CDR3 has 14 amino acids. Trimming removed 7 bases from V and 4 bases from J, with 15 bases in between. Written as DNA, the CDR3 is TGTGCCAGCACCACCTCCGGGGTTGCAGATACGCAGTATTTT. Translated, it gives CASTTSGVADTQYF.

Turning to this clonotype: Just one base apart from a much larger clone, this may be a read error. V is TRBV9 and J is TRBJ1-5; unclear D gene. Germline V lookup: CDR1 SGDLS, CDR2 YYNGEE. Trimming pared 1 base from V and 7 bases from J, leaving 12 bases between. This CDR3 is 14 amino acids long. DNA for the CDR3: TGTGCCAGCAGCGTATTTGACTCCAAACAGCCCCAGCATTTT. This encodes CASSVFDSKQPQHF.

Points on this clonotype: Compared with germline, one end of the junction differs, possibly owing to a read error. The CDR3 sequence: CASSLEALTDTEAFF. CDR3 coding DNA: TGCGCCAGCAGTTTGGAGGCCCTGACGGACACTGAAGCTTTCTTT. V and J are TRBV5-1 and TRBJ1-1; D is unresolved. The CDR3 covers 15 residues. Germline V gene sequence: CDR1 SGHRS, CDR2 YFSETQ.